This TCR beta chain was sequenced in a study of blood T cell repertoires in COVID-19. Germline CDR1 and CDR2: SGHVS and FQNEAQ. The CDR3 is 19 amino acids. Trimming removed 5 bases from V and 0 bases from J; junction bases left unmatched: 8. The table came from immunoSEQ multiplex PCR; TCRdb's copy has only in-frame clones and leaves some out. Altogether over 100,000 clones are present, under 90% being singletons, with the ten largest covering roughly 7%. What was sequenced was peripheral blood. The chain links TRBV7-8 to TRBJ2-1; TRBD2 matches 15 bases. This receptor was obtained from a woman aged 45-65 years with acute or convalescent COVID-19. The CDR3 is CASSRRTSGGVSSYNEQFF. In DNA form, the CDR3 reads TGTGCCAGCAGCCGTAGGACTAGCGGGGGGGTAAGCTCCTACAATGAGCAGTTCTTC. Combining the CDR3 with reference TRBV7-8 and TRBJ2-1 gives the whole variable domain GAGVSQSPRYKVAKRGQDVALRCDPISGHVSLFWYQQALGQGPEFLTYFQNEAQLDKSGLPSDRFFAERPEGSVSTLKIQRTQQEDSAVYLCASSRRTSGGVSSYNEQFFGPGTRLTVL.